Listed below are T cell receptor beta chains from one sample, sequenced in a study of regulatory T cells in long-lasting Graves disease. TCRdb re-called the multiplex PCR reads through MiXCR, storing one row per CDR3 protein. Of about 500,000 distinct CDR3 sequences listed, around 11% are singletons. These data were also reused for a study on T cells in Graves' hyperthyroidism and ophthalmopathy.

The sequencing used peripheral blood mononuclear cells (PBMCs), collected at new diagnosis, from a patient treated with antithyroid drugs. These receptors all stem from a woman in her 30s with Graves disease. Each CDR3 is given with its conserved first and last residue. A D gene is named only where the DNA matches it firmly. Some rows mark clone size as missing; the rest say once, few, many or name a class of expanded clone.

d_gene: .; v_gene: TRBV11-2; abundance: many; len: 17; j_gene: TRBJ2-7; CDR3aa: CASSLATRQGWSYEQYF; CDR3nt: TGTGCCAGCAGCTTAGCGACGCGGCAGGGCTGGTCCTACGAGCAGTACTTC
d_gene: TRBD2; v_gene: TRBV2; abundance: large; len: 19; j_gene: TRBJ2-5; CDR3aa: CASSEEASGSSSGQETQYF; CDR3nt: TGTGCCAGCAGTGAGGAGGCTAGCGGGAGTAGTAGCGGCCAAGAGACCCAGTACTTC
d_gene: .; v_gene: TRBV20-1; abundance: many; len: 14; j_gene: TRBJ1-1; CDR3aa: CSARKGQINTEAFF; CDR3nt: TGCAGTGCCCGGAAGGGGCAGATCAACACTGAAGCTTTCTTT
d_gene: TRBD2; v_gene: TRBV6-2/TRBV6-3; abundance: few; len: 13; j_gene: TRBJ2-1; CDR3aa: CASSLWSGTIQFF; CDR3nt: TGTGCCAGCAGCCTCTGGTCCGGGACTATACAGTTCTTC
d_gene: TRBD1; v_gene: TRBV11-2; abundance: few; len: 16; j_gene: TRBJ1-1; CDR3aa: CASSLGQGATNTEAFF; CDR3nt: TGTGCCAGCAGCTTAGGACAGGGGGCTACTAACACTGAAGCTTTCTTT
d_gene: .; v_gene: TRBV6-5; abundance: few; len: 13; j_gene: TRBJ1-1; CDR3aa: CASSSVHRLEAFF; CDR3nt: TGTGCCAGCAGTTCAGTGCACAGATTAGAAGCTTTCTTT
d_gene: .; v_gene: TRBV7-9; abundance: many; len: 13; j_gene: TRBJ2-1; CDR3aa: CASSLVAEGGPFF; CDR3nt: TGTGCCAGCAGCTTAGTAGCGGAAGGGGGACCGTTCTTC
d_gene: TRBD1; v_gene: TRBV25-1; abundance: .; len: 17; j_gene: TRBJ1-6; CDR3aa: CASSATGGSSYNSPLHF; CDR3nt: TGTGCCAGCAGTGCAACAGGGGGGAGCTCCTATAATTCACCCCTCCACTTT
d_gene: .; v_gene: TRBV12-3/TRBV12-4; abundance: many; len: 14; j_gene: TRBJ2-6; CDR3aa: CASSLTAGANVLTF; CDR3nt: TGTGCCAGCAGTTTAACAGCTGGGGCCAACGTCCTGACTTTC
d_gene: .; v_gene: TRBV6-5; abundance: once; len: 15; j_gene: TRBJ1-2; CDR3aa: CASSLEQAWDYGYTF; CDR3nt: TGTGCCAGCAGTTTAGAGCAAGCGTGGGACTATGGCTACACCTTC
d_gene: .; v_gene: TRBV5-1; abundance: .; len: 15; j_gene: TRBJ2-7; CDR3aa: CASSLGGRDFYEQYF; CDR3nt: TGCGCCAGCAGCTTGGGGGGCAGGGATTTCTACGAGCAGTACTTC
d_gene: .; v_gene: TRBV11-3; abundance: many; len: 14; j_gene: TRBJ2-5; CDR3aa: CASSFLVSEETQYF; CDR3nt: TGTGCCAGCAGCTTTTTGGTGTCGGAAGAGACCCAGTACTTC
d_gene: .; v_gene: TRBV7-2; abundance: many; len: 14; j_gene: TRBJ1-1; CDR3aa: CATNREVLNTEAFF; CDR3nt: TGTGCCACCAACAGGGAAGTTTTGAACACTGAAGCTTTCTTT
d_gene: .; v_gene: TRBV9; abundance: few; len: 16; j_gene: TRBJ1-3; CDR3aa: CASSHRPVDSGNTIYF; CDR3nt: TGTGCCAGCAGCCATCGACCGGTGGACTCTGGAAACACCATATATTTT
d_gene: .; v_gene: TRBV6-2/TRBV6-3; abundance: .; len: 14; j_gene: TRBJ2-1; CDR3aa: CASSLLGGPNEQFF; CDR3nt: TGTGCCAGCAGTCTTTTGGGGGGGCCCAATGAGCAGTTCTTC
d_gene: .; v_gene: TRBV28; abundance: few; len: 13; j_gene: TRBJ1-5; CDR3aa: CASTQRGAQPQHF; CDR3nt: TGTGCCAGCACCCAAAGGGGCGCCCAGCCCCAGCATTTT
d_gene: .; v_gene: TRBV20-1; abundance: many; len: 13; j_gene: TRBJ1-1; CDR3aa: CSAKDIPTAEAFF; CDR3nt: TGCAGTGCTAAAGACATACCTACCGCTGAAGCTTTCTTT
d_gene: .; v_gene: TRBV29-1; abundance: many; len: 16; j_gene: TRBJ2-3; CDR3aa: CSVARGRTLRADTQYF; CDR3nt: TGCAGCGTCGCGAGAGGTCGGACTCTCAGAGCAGATACGCAGTATTTT
d_gene: TRBD2; v_gene: TRBV7-9; abundance: many; len: 15; j_gene: TRBJ2-7; CDR3aa: CASSWRTSDSYEQYF; CDR3nt: TGTGCCAGCAGCTGGAGGACTAGCGATTCATACGAGCAGTACTTC
d_gene: TRBD1; v_gene: TRBV7-8; abundance: many; len: 16; j_gene: TRBJ1-5; CDR3aa: CASSYRTGGLNQPQHF; CDR3nt: TGTGCCAGCAGCTACCGGACAGGGGGCTTAAATCAGCCCCAGCATTTT
d_gene: .; v_gene: TRBV7-9; abundance: many; len: 16; j_gene: TRBJ1-5; CDR3aa: CAASDLQGGSNQPQHF; CDR3nt: TGTGCCGCCTCCGACTTGCAGGGAGGCAGCAATCAGCCCCAGCATTTT
d_gene: TRBD1; v_gene: TRBV18; abundance: .; len: 18; j_gene: TRBJ2-6; CDR3aa: CASSPTGQWGSGANVLTF; CDR3nt: TGTGCCAGCTCACCAACGGGACAGTGGGGTTCGGGGGCCAACGTCCTGACTTTC
d_gene: .; v_gene: TRBV6-1; abundance: few; len: 13; j_gene: TRBJ1-6; CDR3aa: CASSGTTHSPLHF; CDR3nt: TGTGCCAGCAGCGGGACTACCCATTCACCCCTCCACTTT
d_gene: .; v_gene: TRBV12-3/TRBV12-4; abundance: .; len: 16; j_gene: TRBJ2-3; CDR3aa: CASSFNSRLYTDTQYF; CDR3nt: TGTGCCAGCAGTTTTAACAGCCGTCTTTACACAGATACGCAGTATTTT
d_gene: TRBD1; v_gene: TRBV7-3; abundance: many; len: 16; j_gene: TRBJ2-1; CDR3aa: CASSPLSGTGFYEQFF; CDR3nt: TGTGCCAGCAGCCCCCTCTCTGGGACAGGGTTCTATGAGCAGTTCTTC
d_gene: .; v_gene: TRBV14; abundance: few; len: 14; j_gene: TRBJ1-2; CDR3aa: CASSQDRGAGGYTF; CDR3nt: TGTGCCAGCAGCCAAGACAGGGGAGCGGGTGGCTACACCTTC
d_gene: .; v_gene: TRBV3-1; abundance: many; len: 15; j_gene: TRBJ2-2; CDR3aa: CASSQGTSNTGELFF; CDR3nt: TGTGCCAGCAGCCAAGGGACATCGAACACCGGGGAGCTGTTTTTT
d_gene: .; v_gene: TRBV12-3/TRBV12-4; abundance: .; len: 15; j_gene: TRBJ1-1; CDR3aa: CASRYAGRVNTEAFF; CDR3nt: TGTGCCAGCAGGTATGCGGGGAGAGTGAACACTGAAGCTTTCTTT
d_gene: .; v_gene: TRBV27; abundance: many; len: 12; j_gene: TRBJ1-2; CDR3aa: CASGYDGYGYTF; CDR3nt: TGTGCCAGCGGTTACGACGGATATGGCTACACCTTC
d_gene: .; v_gene: TRBV6-1; abundance: many; len: 17; j_gene: TRBJ1-3; CDR3aa: CASSPKVGTSSGNTIYF; CDR3nt: TGTGCCAGCAGTCCCAAAGTCGGTACTAGCTCTGGAAACACCATATATTTT
d_gene: TRBD1; v_gene: TRBV27; abundance: many; len: 18; j_gene: TRBJ1-1; CDR3aa: CASIVLSTGERRDTEAFF; CDR3nt: TGTGCCAGCATTGTACTCTCGACAGGGGAAAGAAGGGACACTGAAGCTTTCTTT
d_gene: .; v_gene: TRBV11-3; abundance: many; len: 17; j_gene: TRBJ1-1; CDR3aa: CASSSVGGALMDTEAFF; CDR3nt: TGTGCCAGCAGTTCAGTGGGGGGCGCTTTGATGGACACTGAAGCTTTCTTT
d_gene: .; v_gene: TRBV6-1; abundance: many; len: 13; j_gene: TRBJ2-7; CDR3aa: CASSKRQIYEQYF; CDR3nt: TGTGCCAGCAGTAAAAGGCAGATCTACGAGCAGTACTTC
d_gene: .; v_gene: TRBV11-3; abundance: .; len: 16; j_gene: TRBJ2-7; CDR3aa: CASSLAQRGFGYEQYF; CDR3nt: TGTGCCAGCAGCTTGGCCCAAAGGGGGTTCGGCTACGAGCAGTACTTC
d_gene: .; v_gene: TRBV11-2; abundance: .; len: 11; j_gene: TRBJ1-1; CDR3aa: CASSSPPEAFF; CDR3nt: TGTGCCAGCAGCTCCCCCCCGGAAGCTTTCTTT
d_gene: .; v_gene: TRBV7-2; abundance: many; len: 14; j_gene: TRBJ2-5; CDR3aa: CASSLVGAGETQYF; CDR3nt: TGTGCCAGCAGCTTAGTCGGAGCGGGAGAGACCCAGTACTTC
d_gene: .; v_gene: TRBV12-3/TRBV12-4; abundance: many; len: 14; j_gene: TRBJ2-3; CDR3aa: CASTLKGTTDTQYF; CDR3nt: TGTGCCAGCACCCTCAAGGGGACCACAGATACGCAGTATTTT
d_gene: TRBD1; v_gene: TRBV19; abundance: .; len: 15; j_gene: TRBJ1-5; CDR3aa: CASSMGRGPYQPQHF; CDR3nt: TGTGCCAGTAGTATGGGTAGGGGGCCCTATCAGCCCCAGCATTTT
d_gene: TRBD2; v_gene: TRBV19; abundance: .; len: 15; j_gene: TRBJ2-7; CDR3aa: CASKTLAGNIYEQYF; CDR3nt: TGTGCCAGTAAGACGCTAGCGGGCAACATCTACGAGCAGTACTTC